The clone carrying this TCR beta chain was observed once. Its target is unknown. A read error may account for a junction end that differs from germline. This specimen comes from a study of long-term antiretroviral therapy in people with HIV. The study, taken as a whole, reports: CDR3 length ranges were narrower in HIV repertoires than in controls.

This CDR3 is built from 15 residues. Germline CDR1 and CDR2: SGHNT and YYREEE (reference sequence). Investigators performed immunoSEQ version v3.0 at survey level. For every sample, sequencing targeted about 35,000-50,000 T-cell genomes. Clones were sequenced by immunoSEQ multiplex PCR, and TCRdb holds only the in-frame ones, with some missing. The sample has 35,000 to 40,000 clones; roughly 80% are singletons. In each sample, roughly 1-10 million cryopreserved PBMC were present before DNA extraction. This clonotype originated in a man aged 18 to 29 with HIV. The chain has TRBV5-4 and TRBJ2-7, with 8 bases lining up with TRBD1. The sample in question was unsorted PBMCs, obtained 1.5 years after starting antiretroviral therapy. CDR3 sequence reads: CASSATGARGYEQHF. CDR3 nucleotide sequence: TGTGCCAGCAGCGCGACAGGGGCCCGAGGTTACGAGCAGCACTTC.